Listed here are 14 T cell receptor beta chains from one sample, sequenced in a study of early T cells in non-severe SARS-CoV-2 infection. TCRdb processed the 5' RACE reads anew with MiXCR; each CDR3 protein has one entry. The repertoire holds about 110,000 distinct CDR3 sequences, with 9% to 14% as singletons. The specimen was whole blood. These TCRs come from an adult who was a healthcare worker with PCR-confirmed SARS-CoV-2 infection or an uninfected control (not recorded which).

This clonotype was observed a few times. The gene calls are TRBV3-1 and TRBJ1-1; TRBD1 aligns across 7 bases. V lost 4 bases, J lost 6 bases, and 17 bases stayed unmatched. The CDR3 contains 17 residues. The V gene's germline CDR1 is LGHDT and CDR2 YNNKEL (reference sequence). The CDR3 DNA is TGTGCCAGCAGCCGGAGAGAGGCTACAGGGGTCCCCTCTGAAGCTTTCTTT. This encodes CASSRREATGVPSEAFF.

This clonotype was found a few times. The genes are TRBV12-3 or TRBV12-4 and TRBJ2-3; no clear D gene. Trimming pared 7 bases from V and 5 bases from J, leaving 13 bases between. CDR3 length: 13 residues. In DNA form, the CDR3 reads TGTGCCAGCACCAAGGGCCTCAAAGATACGCAGTATTTT. Amino acids: CASTKGLKDTQYF.

This clonotype was counted ten times or more. This chain connects TRBV20-1 to TRBJ2-1; 11 positions agree with TRBD1. Germline V CDR1 and CDR2: DFQATT, SNEGSKA (reference sequence). The CDR3 spans 18 residues. V shed 5 bases, J shed 8 bases, and the junction held 20 bases outside the gene matches. CDR3 DNA sequence: TGCAGTGCTCTTCACAGGGGACAGGGGGTAGGCTCTTCCCATGAGCAGTTCTTC. It translates to CSALHRGQGVGSSHEQFF.

This clonotype was seen ten or more times. The chain is built from TRBV27 and TRBJ1-1; the D gene is possibly TRBD1 (5 bases). The CDR3 covers 14 residues. Germline V gene lookup returns CDR1 MNHEY and CDR2 SMNVEV (reference sequence). Trimming removed 2 bases at V and 5 bases at J, with 12 bases between. In nucleotides, the CDR3 is TGTGCCAGCAGTTTAGGGGGATCAGGGACTGAAGCTTTCTTT. Encoded protein: CASSLGGSGTEAFF.

The chain carries TRBV29-1 and TRBJ2-3; possibly TRBD1 or TRBD2 for D (5 bases each). This CDR3 has 13 residues. Germline CDR1 reads SQVTM; CDR2 reads ANQGSEA. V gave up 6 bases and J gave up 3 bases, with 13 bases separating them. This CDR3 is CSVDGTRTDTQYF. The CDR3 bases are TGCAGCGTGGACGGGACCAGGACAGATACGCAGTATTTT.

A word on this clonotype: This sequence may be a read error, since a much larger clone differs from it by one base. The genes are TRBV28 and TRBJ2-1, with D hard to call. Germline CDR1 is MDHEN and CDR2 is SYDVKM. This CDR3 is 11 amino acids long. Trimming removed 6 bases from V and 3 bases from J, with 3 bases in between. The CDR3 sequence: CASSNYNEQFF. The CDR3 region has the DNA TGTGCCAGCAGCAACTACAATGAGCAGTTCTTC.

This clonotype was counted between two and nine times. The chain employs TRBV7-8 and TRBJ2-1, with D unresolved. Germline V gene lookup returns CDR1 SGHVS and CDR2 FQNEAQ. This CDR3 has 11 residues. V was cut by 4 bases and J by 7 bases, with 5 bases left in between. This CDR3 is CASSSKNEQFF. The CDR3 DNA reads TGTGCCAGCAGCTCCAAAAATGAGCAGTTCTTC. The whole variable domain, filled in from reference TRBV7-8 and TRBJ2-1, reads GAGVSQSPRYKVAKRGQDVALRCDPISGHVSLFWYQQALGQGPEFLTYFQNEAQLDKSGLPSDRFFAERPEGSVSTLKIQRTQQEDSAVYLCASSSKNEQFFGPGTRLTVL.

The V gene is TRBV20-1, the J gene TRBJ1-3; D is uncertain. V gave up 3 bases and J gave up 4 bases, with 16 bases separating them. The CDR3 has 15 amino acids. Germline values: CDR1 DFQATT, CDR2 SNEGSKA (reference sequence). CDR3 in DNA: TGCAGTGCTAGTGACAATTGCCCGGGAGGAAACACCATATATTTT. Residues: CSASDNCPGGNTIYF.

This clonotype occurred a few times. The rearrangement joins TRBV6-5 to TRBJ2-7; 7 bases map to TRBD1. Germline CDR1 reads MNHEY; CDR2 reads SVGAGI. V shed 8 bases and J 2 bases; nucleotides not matched to a gene: 9. The CDR3 runs to 14 residues. In nucleotides, the CDR3 is TGTGCCAGCCGAAGACAGGGTACCCCCTACGAGCAGTACTTC. Amino acid sequence: CASRRQGTPYEQYF.

This clonotype was counted only a few times. This chain uses TRBV29-1 with TRBJ2-5; D is possibly TRBD2 (5 bases). The ends were cut back, 6 bases at V and 4 bases at J, with 12 bases in the middle. Per the germline V gene, CDR1 is SQVTM and CDR2 is ANQGSEA. The CDR3 is 12 residues long. The CDR3: CSVLWGVETQYF. CDR3 DNA sequence: TGCAGCGTCTTATGGGGAGTAGAGACCCAGTACTTC.

This clonotype came up many times. This chain joins TRBV11-2 and TRBJ2-5; no reliable D call. This CDR3 is built from 13 residues. Germline V lookup: CDR1 SGHAT, CDR2 FQNNGV. V gave up 2 bases and J gave up 0 bases, with 4 bases separating them. The CDR3 is CASSLSYQETQYF. CDR3 in DNA: TGTGCCAGCAGCTTATCTTACCAAGAGACCCAGTACTTC.

The V call is TRBV29-1, the J call TRBJ2-3, with a weak D call TRBD2 (5 bases). V was cut by 7 bases and J by 2 bases, with 16 bases left in between. Germline V gene data show CDR1 as SQVTM and CDR2 as ANQGSEA. The CDR3 is 14 amino acids. The CDR3 DNA follows: TGCAGCGGTCTAGGAGCGGCTCTCACAGATACGCAGTATTTT. Translating gives CSGLGAALTDTQYF.

This clonotype was seen a handful of times. The chain employs TRBV12-3 or TRBV12-4 and TRBJ2-1; D perhaps matches TRBD2 (5 bases). CDR3 length equals 13 residues. The V and J ends lost 1 base and 9 bases respectively, with 10 bases between them. CDR3 nucleotides: TGTGCCAGCAGTTTAGACGGGAACGGTGAGCAGTTCTTC. Amino acids: CASSLDGNGEQFF.

This clonotype was seen at least ten times. This CDR3 is CASSLVWSVTSYNEQFF. The CDR3 nucleotides are TGTGCCAGCAGCTTAGTATGGTCGGTGACCTCTTACAATGAGCAGTTCTTC. The gene calls are TRBV11-2 and TRBJ2-1; D ambiguous. V was shortened by 1 base and J by 4 bases, with 17 bases between the two germline ends. The CDR3 length is 17 residues. Germline CDR1 is SGHAT and CDR2 is FQNNGV.